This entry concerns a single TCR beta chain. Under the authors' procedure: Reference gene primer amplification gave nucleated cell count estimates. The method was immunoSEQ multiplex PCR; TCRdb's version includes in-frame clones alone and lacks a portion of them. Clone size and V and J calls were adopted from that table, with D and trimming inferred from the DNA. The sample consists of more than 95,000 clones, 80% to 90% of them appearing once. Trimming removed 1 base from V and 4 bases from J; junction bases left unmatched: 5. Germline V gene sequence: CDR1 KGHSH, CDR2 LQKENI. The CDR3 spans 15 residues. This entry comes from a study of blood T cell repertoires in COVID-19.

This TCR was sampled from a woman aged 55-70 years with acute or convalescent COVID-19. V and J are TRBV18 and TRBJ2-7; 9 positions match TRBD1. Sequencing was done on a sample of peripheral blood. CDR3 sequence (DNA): TGTGCCAGCTCACCACTGGCGACAGGGGGGTACGAGCAGTACTTC. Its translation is CASSPLATGGYEQYF.